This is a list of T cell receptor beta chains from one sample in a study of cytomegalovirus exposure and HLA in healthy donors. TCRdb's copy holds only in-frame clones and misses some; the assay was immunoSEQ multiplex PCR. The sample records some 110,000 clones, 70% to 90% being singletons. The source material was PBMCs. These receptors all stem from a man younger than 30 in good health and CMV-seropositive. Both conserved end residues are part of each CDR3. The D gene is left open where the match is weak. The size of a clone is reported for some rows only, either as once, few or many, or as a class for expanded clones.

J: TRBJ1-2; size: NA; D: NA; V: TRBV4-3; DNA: TGCGCCAGCAGCCAAGTTCTCAACTATGGCTACACCTTC; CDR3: CASSQVLNYGYTF
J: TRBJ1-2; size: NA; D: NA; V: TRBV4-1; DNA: TGCGCCAGCAGCCAAGCAGGGGCCGCCGGCTACACCTTC; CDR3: CASSQAGAAGYTF
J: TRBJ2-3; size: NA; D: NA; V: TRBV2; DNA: TGTGCCAGCAGGGCCAGCACAGATACGCAGTATTTT; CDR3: CASRASTDTQYF
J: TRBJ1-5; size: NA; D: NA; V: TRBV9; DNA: TGTGCCAGCAGCCCGACGGGGGGCTCCAGTCAGCCCCAGCATTTT; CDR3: CASSPTGGSSQPQHF
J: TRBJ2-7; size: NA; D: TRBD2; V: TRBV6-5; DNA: TGTGCCAGCAGACAGCGGGGGGTCGCCTACGAGCAGTACTTC; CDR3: CASRQRGVAYEQYF
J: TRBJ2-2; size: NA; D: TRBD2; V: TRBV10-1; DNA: TGCGCCAGCAGTGCCGGGGGGTATTTCACCGGGGAGCTGTTTTTT; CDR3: CASSAGGYFTGELFF
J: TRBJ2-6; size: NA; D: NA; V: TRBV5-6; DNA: TGTGCCAGCAGCTTTCTATCCAGGGCCTCTGGGGCCAACGTCCTGACTTTC; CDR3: CASSFLSRASGANVLTF
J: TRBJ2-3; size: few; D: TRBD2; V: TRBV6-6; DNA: TGTGCCAGCAGTCCCCGGGGCGGGGGGGCCGCAGATACGCAGTATTTT; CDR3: CASSPRGGGAADTQYF
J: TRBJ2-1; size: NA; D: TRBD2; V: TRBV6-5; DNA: TGTGCCAGCAGTCCCTTAGCGGGGGGCTACAATGAGCAGTTCTTC; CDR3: CASSPLAGGYNEQFF
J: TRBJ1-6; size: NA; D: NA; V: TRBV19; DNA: TGTGCCAGTAGTACTCCGAGGGTCTCTAAATCACCCCTCCACTTT; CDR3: CASSTPRVSKSPLHF
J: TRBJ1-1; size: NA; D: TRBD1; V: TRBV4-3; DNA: TGCGCCAGCAGCCAAGATTGGGACAGGCGCCGGGCTTTCTTT; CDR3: CASSQDWDRRRAFF
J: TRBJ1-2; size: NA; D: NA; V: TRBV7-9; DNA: TGTGCCAGCAGCCCCACGGGGGGGGTATATTATGGCTACACCTTC; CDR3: CASSPTGGVYYGYTF
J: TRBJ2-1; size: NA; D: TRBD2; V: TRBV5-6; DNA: TGTGCCAGCAGCTTTACGGAGCGGGGGGCACAGTTCTTC; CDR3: CASSFTERGAQFF
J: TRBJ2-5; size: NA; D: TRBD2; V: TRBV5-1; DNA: TGCGCCAGCTGCACTGATAGCGGGGGACAAGAGACCCAGTACTTC; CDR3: CASCTDSGGQETQYF
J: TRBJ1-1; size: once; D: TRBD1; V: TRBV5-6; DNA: TGTGCCAGCAGCATCCGACCAACTCCTCGAGCGCTCAGGGGGATTGAAGCTTTCTTT; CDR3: CASSIRPTPRALRGIEAFF
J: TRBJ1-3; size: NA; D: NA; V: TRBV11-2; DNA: TGTGCCAGCAGCAGAAACAGGGACTACTCTGGAAACACCATATATTTT; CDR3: CASSRNRDYSGNTIYF
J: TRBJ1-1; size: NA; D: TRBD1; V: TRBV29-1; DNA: TGCAGCGTTGGCCCCGGGACAGGTAATGGTGAAGCTTTCTTT; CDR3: CSVGPGTGNGEAFF
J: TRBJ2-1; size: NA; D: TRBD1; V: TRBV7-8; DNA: TGTGCCAGCAGCTTAAACAGGGGGAGACCCCATGAGCAGTTCTTC; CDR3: CASSLNRGRPHEQFF
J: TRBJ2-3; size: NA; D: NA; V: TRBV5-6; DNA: TGTGCCAGCAGCTGGCCAGGGACAAGCACAGATACGCAGTATTTT; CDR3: CASSWPGTSTDTQYF
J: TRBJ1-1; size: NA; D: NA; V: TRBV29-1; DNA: TGCAGCGTTCTTGAACAGGGTGGCACTGAAGCTTTCTTT; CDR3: CSVLEQGGTEAFF
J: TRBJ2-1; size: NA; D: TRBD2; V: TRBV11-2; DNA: TGTGCCAGCAGCTTACGCGCGGGGGGCATCACCTACAATGAGCAGTTCTTC; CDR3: CASSLRAGGITYNEQFF
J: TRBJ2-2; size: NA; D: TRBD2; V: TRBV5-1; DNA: TGCGCCAGCAGCTTTAGCGGGTGGACCGGGGAGCTGTTTTTT; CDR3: CASSFSGWTGELFF
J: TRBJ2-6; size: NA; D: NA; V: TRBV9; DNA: TGTGCCAGCAGCGTGAGAACGGGATCTGGGGCCAACGTCCTGACTTTC; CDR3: CASSVRTGSGANVLTF
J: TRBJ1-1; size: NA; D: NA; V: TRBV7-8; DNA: TGTGCCAGCAGCTTAGGGGGGAGGGACCCCGGAGTAGCTTTCTTT; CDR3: CASSLGGRDPGVAFF
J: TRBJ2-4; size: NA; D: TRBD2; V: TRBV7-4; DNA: TGTGCCAGCAGCCCAGGGCGGGGGGATATAGCCAAAAACATTCAGTACTTC; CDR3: CASSPGRGDIAKNIQYF
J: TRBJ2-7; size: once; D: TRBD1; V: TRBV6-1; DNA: TGTGCCAGCAGTGCAGGGGACAGCTCCCTGAACGAGCAGTACTTC; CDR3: CASSAGDSSLNEQYF
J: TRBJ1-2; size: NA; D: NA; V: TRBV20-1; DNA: TGCAGTGCTAGCCCACAGGATGGCTACACCTTC; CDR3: CSASPQDGYTF
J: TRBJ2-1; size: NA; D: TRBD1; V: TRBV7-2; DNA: TGTGCCAGCAGCTCCCCGGACAGGGAAGGCAATGAGCAGTTCTTC; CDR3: CASSSPDREGNEQFF
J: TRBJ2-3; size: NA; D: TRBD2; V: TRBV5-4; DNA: TGTGCCAGCAGCTTGGGCAGCGGGGGGGCGACAGATACGCAGTATTTT; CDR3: CASSLGSGGATDTQYF
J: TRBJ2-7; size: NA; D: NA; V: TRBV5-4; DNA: TGTGCCAGCAGCTTGGCCGTTGGACAGGGAGGGTACGAGCAGTACTTC; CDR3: CASSLAVGQGGYEQYF
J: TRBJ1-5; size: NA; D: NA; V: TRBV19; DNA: TGTGCCAGTAGTATGGGTTCTGGAGACAATCAGCCCCAGCATTTT; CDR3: CASSMGSGDNQPQHF